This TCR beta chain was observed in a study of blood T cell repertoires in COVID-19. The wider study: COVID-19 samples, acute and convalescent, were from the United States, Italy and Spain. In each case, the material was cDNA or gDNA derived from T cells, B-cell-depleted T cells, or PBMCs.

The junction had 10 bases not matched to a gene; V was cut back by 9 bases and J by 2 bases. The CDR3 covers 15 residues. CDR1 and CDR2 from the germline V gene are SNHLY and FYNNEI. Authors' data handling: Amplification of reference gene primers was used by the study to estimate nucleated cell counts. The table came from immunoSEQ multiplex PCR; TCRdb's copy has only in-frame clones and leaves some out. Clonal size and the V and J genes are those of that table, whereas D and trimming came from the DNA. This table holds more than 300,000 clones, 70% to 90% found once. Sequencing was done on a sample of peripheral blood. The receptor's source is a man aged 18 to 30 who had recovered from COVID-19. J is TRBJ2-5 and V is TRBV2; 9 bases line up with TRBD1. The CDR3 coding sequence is TGTGCCAGATCACAACAGGGGGCGGGACAAGAGACCCAGTACTTC. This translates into CARSQQGAGQETQYF. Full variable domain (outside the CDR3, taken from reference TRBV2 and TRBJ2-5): EPEVTQTPSHQVTQMGQEVILRCVPISNHLYFYWYRQILGQKVEFLVSFYNNEISEKSEIFDDQFSVERPDGSNFTLKIRSTKLEDSAMYFCARSQQGAGQETQYFGPGTRLLVL.